The rows below give T cell receptor beta chains drawn from one sample of a study of chemoradiotherapy in HPV16-positive cancers. TCRdb keeps only in-frame clones here, not all; method: immunoSEQ multiplex PCR. The table lists approximately 17,000 clones, under 90% of them singletons, with 2.3% in the top ten. Sample: blood, taken from a patient who underwent chemoradiotherapy. These receptors were taken from a human donor with HPV-associated anogenital cancer. The CDR3 runs from the conserved cysteine through the conserved F or W. A D gene is named only where the DNA matches it firmly. Some rows mark clone size as missing; the rest say once, few, many or name a class of expanded clone.

D: -
size: -
V: TRBV19
J: TRBJ1-6
DNA: TGTGCCAGTAGTATAGTTGGACGGTCCTATAATTCACCCCTCCACTTT
CDR3: CASSIVGRSYNSPLHF

D: TRBD1
size: few
V: TRBV7-9
J: TRBJ2-6
DNA: TGTGCCAGCAGCTTAGAGACAGGGGGCTTTGGGGCCAACGTCCTGACTTTC
CDR3: CASSLETGGFGANVLTF

D: -
size: once
V: TRBV5-5
J: TRBJ1-2
DNA: TGTGCCAGCAGCTTACAGACAGATCCTAACTATGGCTACACCTTC
CDR3: CASSLQTDPNYGYTF

D: -
size: -
V: TRBV29-1
J: TRBJ2-3
DNA: TGCAGCGTTGGCCTCAGGGCAACCACAGATACGCAGTATTTT
CDR3: CSVGLRATTDTQYF

D: TRBD2
size: -
V: TRBV12-5
J: TRBJ2-1
DNA: TGTGCTAGTGGCCCTAGCGGGCCTTACAATGAGCAGTTCTTC
CDR3: CASGPSGPYNEQFF

D: -
size: -
V: TRBV18
J: TRBJ2-7
DNA: TGTGCCAGCTCACCGGACACCCCCGAGCAGTACTTC
CDR3: CASSPDTPEQYF

D: TRBD2
size: -
V: TRBV4-1
J: TRBJ2-1
DNA: TGCGCCAGCAGCCAATTTCTAGCGGGGTACAATGAGCAGTTCTTC
CDR3: CASSQFLAGYNEQFF

D: -
size: -
V: TRBV6-5
J: TRBJ2-3
DNA: TGTGCCAGCAGTTACGAGGGAACAGATACGCAGTATTTT
CDR3: CASSYEGTDTQYF

D: -
size: -
V: TRBV2
J: TRBJ1-3
DNA: TGTGCCAGCAGTGAGTGGGGATCTGGAAACACCATATATTTT
CDR3: CASSEWGSGNTIYF

D: -
size: -
V: TRBV7-8
J: TRBJ1-4
DNA: TGTGCCAGCAGCTTAGCGAGGCGCCTAGATCAAACTGGAAAACTGTTTTTT
CDR3: CASSLARRLDQTGKLFF

D: TRBD1
size: -
V: TRBV9
J: TRBJ1-4
DNA: TGTGCCAGCAGCGCACAGGGGGCGGAGGAAAAACTGTTTTTT
CDR3: CASSAQGAEEKLFF

D: -
size: -
V: TRBV19
J: TRBJ1-3
DNA: TGTGCCAGTAGTATGACCCTGGGAGGAAACACCATATATTTT
CDR3: CASSMTLGGNTIYF

D: -
size: -
V: TRBV7-9
J: TRBJ2-7
DNA: TGTGCCAGCAGCCCCGGAGGGATAGGCTACGAGCAGTACTTC
CDR3: CASSPGGIGYEQYF

D: -
size: -
V: TRBV28
J: TRBJ2-7
DNA: TGTGCCAGCAGTTTCCCAACACTACGGAACGAGCAGTACTTC
CDR3: CASSFPTLRNEQYF

D: TRBD1
size: -
V: TRBV6-1
J: TRBJ2-3
DNA: TGTGCCAGCAGTGCCGGACAGGGCACAGATACGCAGTATTTT
CDR3: CASSAGQGTDTQYF

D: -
size: -
V: TRBV4-1
J: TRBJ1-1
DNA: TGCGCCAGCAGGGGGCTAGACACTGAAGCTTTCTTT
CDR3: CASRGLDTEAFF